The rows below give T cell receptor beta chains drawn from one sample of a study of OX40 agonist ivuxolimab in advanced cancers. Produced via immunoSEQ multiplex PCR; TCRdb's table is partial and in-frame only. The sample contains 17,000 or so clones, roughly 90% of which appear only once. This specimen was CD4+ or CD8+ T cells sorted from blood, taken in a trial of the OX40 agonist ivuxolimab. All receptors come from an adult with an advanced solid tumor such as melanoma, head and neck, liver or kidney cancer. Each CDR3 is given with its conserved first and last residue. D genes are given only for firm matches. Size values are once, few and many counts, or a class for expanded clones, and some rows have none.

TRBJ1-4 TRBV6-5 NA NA TGTGCCAGCAGTTACTCCGGCGGCGGGGGAGAAAAACTGTTTTTT CASSYSGGGGEKLFF
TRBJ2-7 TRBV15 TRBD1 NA TGTGCCACCAGCAGAGACAGGGGGCCTATGTACGAGCAGTACTTC CATSRDRGPMYEQYF
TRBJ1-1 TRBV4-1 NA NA TGCGCCAGCAGCCTCCGGGAGAACACTGAAGCTTTCTTT CASSLRENTEAFF
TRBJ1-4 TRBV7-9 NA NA TGTGCCAGCAGCTTAGTTGACGAAAAACTGTTTTTT CASSLVDEKLFF
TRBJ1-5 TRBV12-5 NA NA TGTGCTAGTGGTTGGGAGGGAGGGGTCGGTCAGCCCCAGCATTTT CASGWEGGVGQPQHF
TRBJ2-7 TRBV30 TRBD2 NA TGTGCCTGGAGTCCCACTAGCGGGGGGCCCACCTTCTACGAGCAGTACTTC CAWSPTSGGPTFYEQYF
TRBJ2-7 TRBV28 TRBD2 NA TGTGCCAGCAGCGGATTAGCGGGGGGGCCGGTCGAGCAGTACTTC CASSGLAGGPVEQYF
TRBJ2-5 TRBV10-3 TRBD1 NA TGTGCCATCAGTGAGTCGTCCCCGGACAGGGGGTTTCAAGAGACCCAGTACTTC CAISESSPDRGFQETQYF
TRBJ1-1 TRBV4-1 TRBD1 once TGCGCCAGCAGCCCAACAGGGGGGGGCACTGAAGCTTTCTTT CASSPTGGGTEAFF
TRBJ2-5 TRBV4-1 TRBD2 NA TGCGCCAGCGTAGGGGAGGGGGAGACCCAGTACTTC CASVGEGETQYF
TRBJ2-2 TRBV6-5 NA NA TGTGCCAGCAGTTACAGGGACACCGGGGAGCTGTTTTTT CASSYRDTGELFF
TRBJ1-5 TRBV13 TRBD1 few TGTGCCAGCAGCTTAGGGGCCGACAGGGACGTTCAGCCCCAGCATTTT CASSLGADRDVQPQHF
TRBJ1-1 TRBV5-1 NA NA TGCGCCAGCAGCTTGGGAGATGACACTGAAGCTTTCTTT CASSLGDDTEAFF
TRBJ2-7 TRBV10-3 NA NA TGTGCCATCAGTGACCCAACTAAGGCGGGCCTCGAGCAGTACTTC CAISDPTKAGLEQYF
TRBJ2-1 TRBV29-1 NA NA TGCAGCGTTGACGGTGGGAGCTCCTACAATGAGCAGTTCTTC CSVDGGSSYNEQFF
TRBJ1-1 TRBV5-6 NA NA TGTGCCAGCAGCTTGGCCAGACAGCACACTGAAGCTTTCTTT CASSLARQHTEAFF
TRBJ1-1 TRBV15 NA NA TGTGCCACCAGCAGAGATGGAGGCAGCTACACTGAAGCTTTCTTT CATSRDGGSYTEAFF
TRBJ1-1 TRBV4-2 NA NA TGTGCCAGCTCTGGGGGGCTTGAAGCTTTCTTT CASSGGLEAFF
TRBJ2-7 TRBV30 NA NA TGTGCCTGGAGCGGGCTCTCCTACGAGCAGTACTTC CAWSGLSYEQYF
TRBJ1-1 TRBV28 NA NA TGTGCCAGTTCGCCATGGGGGGAACAAGCTTTCTTT CASSPWGEQAFF
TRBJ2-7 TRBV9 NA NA TGTGCCAGCAGCGTAGGGGGTAGCTCCGAGCAGTACTTC CASSVGGSSEQYF
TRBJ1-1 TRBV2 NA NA TGTGCCAGCAGTGAAGGGGGCTGGACTGAAGCTTTCTTT CASSEGGWTEAFF
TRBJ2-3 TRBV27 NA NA TGTGCCAGCAGTTCAAGTCGTTTTACGCAGTATTTT CASSSSRFTQYF